These 3 T cell receptor beta chains share one sample of origin, sequenced in a study of T cell responses to AZD1222 COVID-19 vaccine. Produced via immunoSEQ multiplex PCR; TCRdb's table is partial and in-frame only. The sample consists of 150,000 to 160,000 clones, about 92% of them appearing once. This material consisted of peripheral blood, taken on day 0 of AZD1222 vaccination. These receptors all stem from an adult in good health.

This clone was seen just once. The rearrangement uses TRBV24-1 and TRBJ1-5; D gene ambiguous. V gave up 4 bases and J gave up 3 bases, with 3 bases separating them. The CDR3 totals 12 residues. Germline values: CDR1 KGHDR, CDR2 SFDVKD. CDR3 region: CATSDVNQPQHF. CDR3 nucleotide sequence: TGTGCCACCAGTGACGTCAATCAGCCCCAGCATTTT.

V is TRBV4-1 and J is TRBJ1-2, with D tentatively TRBD1 (5 bases). V was clipped by 0 bases and J by 4 bases, with 9 bases between them. CDR3 length equals 14 residues. In germline, CDR1 is MGHRA, CDR2 YSYEKL. CDR3 in amino acids: CASSQDTGTYGYTF. CDR3 DNA sequence: TGCGCCAGCAGCCAAGATACAGGAACCTATGGCTACACCTTC.

The gene calls are TRBV6-5 and TRBJ1-5, with D perhaps matching TRBD1 (5 bases). The CDR3 is 13 residues long. Germline assignment: CDR1 MNHEY and CDR2 SVGAGI. Trimming removed 8 bases at V and 3 bases at J, with 11 bases between. CDR3 protein: CASGETVNQPQHF. For the CDR3, the DNA is TGTGCCAGCGGCGAGACAGTCAATCAGCCCCAGCATTTT.